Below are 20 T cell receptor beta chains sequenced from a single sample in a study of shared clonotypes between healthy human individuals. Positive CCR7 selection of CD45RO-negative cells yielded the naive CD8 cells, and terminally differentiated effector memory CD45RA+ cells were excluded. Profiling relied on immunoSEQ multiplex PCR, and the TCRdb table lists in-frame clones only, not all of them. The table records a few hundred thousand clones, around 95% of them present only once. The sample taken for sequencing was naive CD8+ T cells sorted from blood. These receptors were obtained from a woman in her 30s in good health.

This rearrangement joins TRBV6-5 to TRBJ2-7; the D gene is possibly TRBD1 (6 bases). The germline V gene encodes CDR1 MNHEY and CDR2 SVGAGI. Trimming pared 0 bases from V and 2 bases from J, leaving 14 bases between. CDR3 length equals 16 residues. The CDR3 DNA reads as TGTGCCAGCAGTTACTCTACAGGGACGGAGACCTACGAGCAGTACTTC. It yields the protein CASSYSTGTETYEQYF.

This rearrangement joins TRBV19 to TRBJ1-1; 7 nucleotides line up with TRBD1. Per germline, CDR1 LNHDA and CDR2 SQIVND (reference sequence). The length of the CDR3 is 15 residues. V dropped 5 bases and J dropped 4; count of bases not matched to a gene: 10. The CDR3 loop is CASSGHRGGGTEAFF. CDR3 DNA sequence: TGTGCCAGTAGTGGACACAGGGGAGGTGGCACTGAAGCTTTCTTT.

CDR3 in amino acids: CASSIAGENNEQFF. The CDR3 coding sequence is TGTGCCAGCAGCATAGCGGGAGAAAACAATGAGCAGTTCTTC. The rearrangement uses TRBV27 and TRBJ2-1, with 9 bases that match TRBD2. CDR1 is MNHEY, CDR2 SMNVEV, per germline (reference sequence). The CDR3 extends over 14 amino acids. Losses at the gene ends were 6 bases for V and 5 bases for J; bases not matched to a gene: 5.

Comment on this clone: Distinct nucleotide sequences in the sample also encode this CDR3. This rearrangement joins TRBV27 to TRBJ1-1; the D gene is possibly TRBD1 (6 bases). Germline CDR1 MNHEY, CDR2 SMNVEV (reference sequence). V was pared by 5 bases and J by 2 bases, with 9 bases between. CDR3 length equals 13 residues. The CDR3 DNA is TGTGCCAGCAGTCCACAGGGAAACACTGAAGCTTTCTTT. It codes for CASSPQGNTEAFF.

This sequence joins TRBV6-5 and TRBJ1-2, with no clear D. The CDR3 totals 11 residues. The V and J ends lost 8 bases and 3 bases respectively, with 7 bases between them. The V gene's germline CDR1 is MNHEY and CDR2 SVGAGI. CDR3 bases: TGTGCCAGCGTTAGGGACTATGGCTACACCTTC. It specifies CASVRDYGYTF.

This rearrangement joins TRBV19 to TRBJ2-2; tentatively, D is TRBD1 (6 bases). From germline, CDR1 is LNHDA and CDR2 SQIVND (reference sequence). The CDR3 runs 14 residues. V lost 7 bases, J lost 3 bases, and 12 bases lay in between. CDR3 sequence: CASNPTGYTGELFF. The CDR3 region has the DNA TGTGCCAGTAACCCAACAGGGTACACCGGGGAGCTGTTTTTT.

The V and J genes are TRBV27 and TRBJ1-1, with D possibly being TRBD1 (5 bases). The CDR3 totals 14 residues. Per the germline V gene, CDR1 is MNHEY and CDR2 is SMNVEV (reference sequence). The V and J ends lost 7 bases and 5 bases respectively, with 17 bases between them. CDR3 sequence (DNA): TGTGCCAGCAACTTCGTTCAGGGAGGAACTGAAGCTTTCTTT. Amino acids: CASNFVQGGTEAFF.

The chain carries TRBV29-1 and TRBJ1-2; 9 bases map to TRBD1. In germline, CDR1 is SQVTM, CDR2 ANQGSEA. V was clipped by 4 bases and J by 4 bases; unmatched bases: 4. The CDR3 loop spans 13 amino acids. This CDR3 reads CSVVGQGLYGYTF. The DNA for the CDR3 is TGCAGCGTTGTGGGACAGGGACTCTATGGCTACACCTTC.

This chain's CDR3 is CSVETDEQFF. For the CDR3, the DNA is TGCAGCGTTGAGACGGATGAGCAGTTCTTC. V and J are TRBV29-1 and TRBJ2-1; unclear D gene. Between the trimmed V and J ends, which lost 3 bases and 8 bases, there was a span of 5 bases. Germline V gene sequence: CDR1 SQVTM, CDR2 ANQGSEA. This CDR3 contains 10 residues.

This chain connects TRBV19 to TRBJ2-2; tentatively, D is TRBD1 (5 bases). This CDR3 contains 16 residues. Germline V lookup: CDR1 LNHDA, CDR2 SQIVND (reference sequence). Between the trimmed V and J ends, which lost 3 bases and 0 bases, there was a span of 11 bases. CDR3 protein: CASSMTTEANTGELFF. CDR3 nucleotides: TGTGCCAGTAGTATGACGACAGAAGCGAACACCGGGGAGCTGTTTTTT.

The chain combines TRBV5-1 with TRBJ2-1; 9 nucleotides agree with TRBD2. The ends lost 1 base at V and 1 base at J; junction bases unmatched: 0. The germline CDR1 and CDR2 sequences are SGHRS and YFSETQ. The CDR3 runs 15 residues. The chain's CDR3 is CASSLTSGSYNEQFF. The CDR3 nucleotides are TGCGCCAGCAGCTTGACTAGCGGGTCCTACAATGAGCAGTTCTTC.

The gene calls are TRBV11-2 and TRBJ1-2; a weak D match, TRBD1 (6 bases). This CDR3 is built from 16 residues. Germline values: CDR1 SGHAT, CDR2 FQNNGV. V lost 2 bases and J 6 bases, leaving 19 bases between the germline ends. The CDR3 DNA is TGTGCCAGCAGCTTATATGCAGGGGAGAAAGAGAATGGCTACACCTTC. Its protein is CASSLYAGEKENGYTF. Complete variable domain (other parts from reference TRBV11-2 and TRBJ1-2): EAGVAQSPRYKIIEKRQSVAFWCNPISGHATLYWYQQILGQGPKLLIQFQNNGVVDDSQLPKDRFSAERLKGVDSTLKIQPAKLEDSAVYLCASSLYAGEKENGYTFGSGTRLTVV.

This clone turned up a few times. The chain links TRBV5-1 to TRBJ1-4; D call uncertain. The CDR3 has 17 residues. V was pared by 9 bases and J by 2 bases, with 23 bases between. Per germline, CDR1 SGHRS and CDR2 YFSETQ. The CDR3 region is CATYPSTLVATNEKLFF. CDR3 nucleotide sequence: TGCGCCACCTACCCTAGCACCCTCGTAGCGACTAATGAAAAACTGTTTTTT.

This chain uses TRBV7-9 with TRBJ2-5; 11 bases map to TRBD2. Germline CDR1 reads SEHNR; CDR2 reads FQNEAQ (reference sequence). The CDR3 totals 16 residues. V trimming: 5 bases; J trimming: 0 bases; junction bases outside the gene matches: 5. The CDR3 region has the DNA TGTGCCAGCAGCGCTCGGACTAGCGGGTACCAAGAGACCCAGTACTTC. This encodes CASSARTSGYQETQYF.

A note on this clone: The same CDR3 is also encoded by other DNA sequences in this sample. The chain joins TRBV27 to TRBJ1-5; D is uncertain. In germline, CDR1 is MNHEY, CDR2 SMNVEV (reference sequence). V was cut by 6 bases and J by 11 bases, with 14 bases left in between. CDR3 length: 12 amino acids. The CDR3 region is CASSTGGVTQHF. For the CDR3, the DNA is TGTGCCAGCAGCACCGGTGGTGTGACCCAGCATTTT.

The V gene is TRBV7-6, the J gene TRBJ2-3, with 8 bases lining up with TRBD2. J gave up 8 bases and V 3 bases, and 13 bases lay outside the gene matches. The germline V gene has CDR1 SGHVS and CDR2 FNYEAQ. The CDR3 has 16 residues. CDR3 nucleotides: TGTGCCAGCAGCTTTCTTAGCGGGACCTTAACCGGTACGCAGTATTTT. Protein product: CASSFLSGTLTGTQYF.

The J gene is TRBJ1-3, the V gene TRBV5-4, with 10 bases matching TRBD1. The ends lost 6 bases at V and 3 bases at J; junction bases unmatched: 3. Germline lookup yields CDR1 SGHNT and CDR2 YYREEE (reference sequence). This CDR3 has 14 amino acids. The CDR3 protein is CASNDRGLGNTIYF. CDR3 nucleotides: TGTGCCAGCAACGACAGGGGGCTTGGAAACACCATATATTTT. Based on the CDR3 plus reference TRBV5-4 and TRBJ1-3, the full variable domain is ETGVTQSPTHLIKTRGQQVTLRCSSQSGHNTVSWYQQALGQGPQFIFQYYREEENGRGNFPPRFSGLQFPNYSSELNVNALELDDSALYLCASNDRGLGNTIYFGEGSWLTVV.

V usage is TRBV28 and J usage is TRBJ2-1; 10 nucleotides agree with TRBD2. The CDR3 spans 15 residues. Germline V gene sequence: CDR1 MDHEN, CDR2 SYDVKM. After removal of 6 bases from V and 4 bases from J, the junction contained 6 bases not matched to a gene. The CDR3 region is CASSAGTSVYNEQFF. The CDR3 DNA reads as TGTGCCAGCAGCGCCGGGACTAGCGTATACAATGAGCAGTTCTTC.

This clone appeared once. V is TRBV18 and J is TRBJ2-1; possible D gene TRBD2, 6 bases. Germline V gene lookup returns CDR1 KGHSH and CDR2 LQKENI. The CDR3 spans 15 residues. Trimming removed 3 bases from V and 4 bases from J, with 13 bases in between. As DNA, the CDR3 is TGTGCCAGCTCACCGACGGGACTTGGGTACAATGAGCAGTTCTTC. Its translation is CASSPTGLGYNEQFF. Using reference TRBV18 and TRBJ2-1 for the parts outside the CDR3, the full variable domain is NAGVMQNPRHLVRRRGQEARLRCSPMKGHSHVYWYRQLPEEGLKFMVYLQKENIIDESGMPKERFSAEFPKEGPSILRIQQVVRGDSAAYFCASSPTGLGYNEQFFGPGTRLTVL.

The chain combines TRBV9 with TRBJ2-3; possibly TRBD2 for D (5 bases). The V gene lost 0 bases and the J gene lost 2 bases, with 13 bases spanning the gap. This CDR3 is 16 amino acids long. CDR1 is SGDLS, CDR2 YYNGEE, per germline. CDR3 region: CASSVVREMNTDTQYF. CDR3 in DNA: TGTGCCAGCAGCGTAGTTAGGGAGATGAACACAGATACGCAGTATTTT.